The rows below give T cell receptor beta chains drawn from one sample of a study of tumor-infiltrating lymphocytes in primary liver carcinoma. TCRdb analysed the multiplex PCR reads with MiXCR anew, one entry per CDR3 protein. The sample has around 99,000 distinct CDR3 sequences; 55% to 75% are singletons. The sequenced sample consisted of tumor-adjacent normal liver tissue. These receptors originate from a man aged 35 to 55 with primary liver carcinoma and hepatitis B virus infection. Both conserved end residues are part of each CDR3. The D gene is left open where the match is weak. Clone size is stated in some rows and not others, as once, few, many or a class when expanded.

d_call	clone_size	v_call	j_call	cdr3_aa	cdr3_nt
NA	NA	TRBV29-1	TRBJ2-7	CSGRVVHEQYF	TGCAGCGGAAGGGTTGTCCACGAGCAGTACTTC
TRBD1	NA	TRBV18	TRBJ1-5	CASSSGTGSNQSQHF	TGTGCCAGCTCCTCCGGGACAGGGAGCAATCAGTCCCAGCATTTT
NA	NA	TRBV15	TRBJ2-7	CATSREVSYEQYF	TGTGCCACCAGCAGAGAGGTCTCCTACGAGCAGTACTTC
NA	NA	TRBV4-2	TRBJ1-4	CASSQDTIRAEKKLFF	TGTGCCAGCAGCCAGGACACCATTCGGGCCGAAAAAAAACTGTTTTTT
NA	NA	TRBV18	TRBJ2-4	CASSRTIGLAKNIQYF	TGTGCCAGCTCACGAACTATCGGGTTAGCCAAAAACATTCAGTACTTC
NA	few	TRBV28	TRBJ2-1	CASYPSSKRANEQFF	TGTGCCAGCTACCCTTCTAGCAAGAGGGCCAATGAGCAGTTCTTC
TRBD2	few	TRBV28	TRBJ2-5	CASRLAGGETQYF	TGTGCCAGCAGGCTAGCGGGGGGAGAGACCCAGTACTTC
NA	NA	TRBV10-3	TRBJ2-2	CAVSVGGTANIGELFF	TGTGCCGTCAGTGTCGGCGGGACAGCTAACATCGGGGAGCTGTTTTTT
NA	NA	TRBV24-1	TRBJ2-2	CATSRGAGELFF	TGTGCCACCTCTCGAGGAGCCGGGGAGCTGTTTTTT
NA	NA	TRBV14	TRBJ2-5	CASSQYRREQETQYF	TGCGCCAGCAGCCAATACAGGAGAGAACAAGAGACCCAGTACTTC
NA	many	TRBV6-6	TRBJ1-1	CASCSPRPPQVLNF	TGTGCCAGCTGTTCCCCGCGACCTCCTCAGGTTCTTAACTTT
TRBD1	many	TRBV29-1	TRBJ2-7	CSVGDSGQYF	TGCAGCGTTGGGGACAGTGGGCAGTACTTC
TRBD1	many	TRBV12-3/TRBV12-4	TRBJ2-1	CASSPTGANNEQFF	TGTGCCAGCAGCCCGACAGGGGCAAATAATGAGCAGTTCTTC
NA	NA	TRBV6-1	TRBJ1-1	CTSSDPGQMITEAFF	TGTACCAGCAGTGATCCGGGACAAATGATCACTGAAGCTTTCTTT
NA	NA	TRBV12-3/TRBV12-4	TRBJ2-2	CAGNYRSTGELFF	TGTGCCGGCAACTACAGGAGCACCGGGGAGCTGTTTTTT
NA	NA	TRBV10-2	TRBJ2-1	CASSYVSTGNEQFF	TGCGCCAGCAGCTACGTCTCAACGGGGAATGAGCAGTTCTTC
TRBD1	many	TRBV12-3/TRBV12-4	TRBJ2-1	CASSRGQGEQFF	TGTGCCAGCAGCAGGGGGCAAGGTGAGCAGTTCTTC
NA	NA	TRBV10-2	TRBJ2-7	CASSRSANEQYF	TGTGCCAGCAGTCGAAGCGCCAACGAGCAGTACTTC
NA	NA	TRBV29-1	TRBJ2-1	CGPWLDNEQFF	TGCGGCCCATGGCTAGACAATGAGCAGTTCTTC
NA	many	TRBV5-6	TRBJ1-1	CASSLGQPTEAFF	TGTGCCAGCAGCTTGGGTCAGCCCACTGAAGCTTTCTTT
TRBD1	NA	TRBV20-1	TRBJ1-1	CSAQTDKGAPEAFF	TGCAGTGCCCAAACCGACAAGGGGGCCCCTGAAGCTTTCTTT
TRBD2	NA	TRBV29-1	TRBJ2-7	CSASGTSGRYSYEQYF	TGCAGCGCCTCGGGGACTAGCGGGAGGTACTCCTACGAGCAGTACTTC
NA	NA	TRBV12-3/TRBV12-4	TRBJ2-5	CANSRQETQYF	TGTGCCAATAGTAGGCAAGAGACCCAGTACTTC
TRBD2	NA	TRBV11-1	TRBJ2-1	CASSFGLGLAGTSYNEKFF	TGTGCCAGCAGCTTTGGACTCGGGCTAGCGGGAACCTCCTACAATGAGAAGTTCTTC
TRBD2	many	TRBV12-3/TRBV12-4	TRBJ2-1	CASSWGTSVNRRVEQFF	TGTGCCAGCAGTTGGGGGACTAGCGTCAACCGGCGGGTTGAGCAGTTCTTC
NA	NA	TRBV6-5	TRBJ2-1	CANRDYRNSYNEQFF	TGTGCCAACAGGGATTACAGGAACTCCTACAATGAGCAGTTCTTC
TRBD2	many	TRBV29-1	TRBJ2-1	CSGAGASYNEQFF	TGCAGCGGAGCGGGAGCATCCTACAATGAGCAGTTCTTC
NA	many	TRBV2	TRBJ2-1	CASSQGDYNEQFF	TGCGCCAGCAGCCAAGGAGACTACAATGAGCAGTTCTTC